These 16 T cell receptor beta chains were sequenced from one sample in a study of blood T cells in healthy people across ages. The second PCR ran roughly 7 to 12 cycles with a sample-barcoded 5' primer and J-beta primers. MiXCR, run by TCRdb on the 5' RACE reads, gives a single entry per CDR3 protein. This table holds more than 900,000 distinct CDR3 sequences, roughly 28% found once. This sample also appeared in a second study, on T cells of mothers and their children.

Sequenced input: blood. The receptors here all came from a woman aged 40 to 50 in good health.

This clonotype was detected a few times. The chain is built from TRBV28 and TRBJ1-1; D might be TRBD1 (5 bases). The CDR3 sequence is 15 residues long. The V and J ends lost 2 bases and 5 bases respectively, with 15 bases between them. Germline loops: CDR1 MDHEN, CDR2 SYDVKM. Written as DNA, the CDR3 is TGTGCCAGCAGTTTAGCCCAGGGCGCGAGGACTGAAGCTTTCTTT. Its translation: CASSLAQGARTEAFF.

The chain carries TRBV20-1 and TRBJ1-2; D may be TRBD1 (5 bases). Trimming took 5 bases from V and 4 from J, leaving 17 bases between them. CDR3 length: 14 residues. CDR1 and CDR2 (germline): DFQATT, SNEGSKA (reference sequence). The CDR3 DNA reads TGCAGTGCTTCCCAGGACGGGGACGGCTATGGCTACACCTTC. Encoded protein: CSASQDGDGYGYTF.

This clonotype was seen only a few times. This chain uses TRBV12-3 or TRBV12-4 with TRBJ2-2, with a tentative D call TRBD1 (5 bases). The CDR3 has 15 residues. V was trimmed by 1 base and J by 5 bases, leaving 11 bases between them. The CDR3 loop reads CASSLEAGYTGELFF. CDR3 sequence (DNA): TGTGCCAGCAGTTTAGAGGCAGGGTATACCGGGGAGCTGTTTTTT.

CDR3 DNA sequence: TGCAGCGTTAACTTCTATGGCTACACCTTC. Protein: CSVNFYGYTF. The V call is TRBV29-1, the J call TRBJ1-2, with D uncertain. Germline CDR1 SQVTM, CDR2 ANQGSEA. V shed 5 bases and J shed 4 bases, with 5 bases lying between them. The CDR3 is made up of 10 amino acids. Using reference TRBV29-1 and TRBJ1-2 for the parts outside the CDR3, the full variable domain is SAVISQKPSRDICQRGTSLTIQCQVDSQVTMMFWYRQQPGQSLTLIATANQGSEATYESGFVIDKFPISRPNLTFSTLTVSNMSPEDSSIYLCSVNFYGYTFGSGTRLTVV.

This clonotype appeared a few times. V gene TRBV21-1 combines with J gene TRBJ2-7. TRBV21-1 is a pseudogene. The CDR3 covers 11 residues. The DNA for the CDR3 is TGTGTCAGCGGGGAAGCCTACGAGCAGTACTTC. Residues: CVSGEAYEQYF.

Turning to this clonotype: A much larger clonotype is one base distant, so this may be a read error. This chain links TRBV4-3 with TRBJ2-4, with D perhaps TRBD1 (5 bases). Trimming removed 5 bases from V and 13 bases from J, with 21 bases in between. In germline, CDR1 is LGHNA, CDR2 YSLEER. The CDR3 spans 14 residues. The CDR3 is CASSSGRVDSAQYF. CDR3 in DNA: TGCGCCAGCAGCTCTGGCAGGGTCGATAGTGCGCAGTACTTC.

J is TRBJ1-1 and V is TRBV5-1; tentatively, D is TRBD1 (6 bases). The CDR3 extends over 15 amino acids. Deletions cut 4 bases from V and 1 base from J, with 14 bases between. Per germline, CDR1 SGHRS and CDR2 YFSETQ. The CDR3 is CASSPFGGENTEAFF. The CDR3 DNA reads TGCGCCAGCAGCCCCTTCGGGGGCGAGAACACTGAAGCTTTCTTT.

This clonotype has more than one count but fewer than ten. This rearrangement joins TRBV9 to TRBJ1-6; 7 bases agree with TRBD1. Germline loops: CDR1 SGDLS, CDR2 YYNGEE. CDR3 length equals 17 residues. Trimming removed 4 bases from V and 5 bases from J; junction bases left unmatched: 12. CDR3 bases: TGTGCCAGCAGCTCCCGAGGGGGGACAGAGGATAATTCACCCCTCCACTTT. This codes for CASSSRGGTEDNSPLHF. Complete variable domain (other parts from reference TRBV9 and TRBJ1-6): DSGVTQTPKHLITATGQRVTLRCSPRSGDLSVYWYQQSLDQGLQFLIQYYNGEERAKGNILERFSAQQFPDLHSELNLSSLELGDSALYFCASSSRGGTEDNSPLHFGNGTRLTVT.

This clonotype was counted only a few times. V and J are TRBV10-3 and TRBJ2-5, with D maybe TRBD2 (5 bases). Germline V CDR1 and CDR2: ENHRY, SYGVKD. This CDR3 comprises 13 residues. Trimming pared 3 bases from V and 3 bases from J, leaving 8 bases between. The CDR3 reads CAISDGREETQYF. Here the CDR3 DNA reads TGTGCCATCAGTGATGGGCGGGAAGAGACCCAGTACTTC.

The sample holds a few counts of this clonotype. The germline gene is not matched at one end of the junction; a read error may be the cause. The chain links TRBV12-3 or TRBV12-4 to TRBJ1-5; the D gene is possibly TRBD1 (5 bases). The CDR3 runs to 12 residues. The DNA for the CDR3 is TGTGCCAACAGTTTTGGGGACCAGCCCCAGCATTTT. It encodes CANSFGDQPQHF.

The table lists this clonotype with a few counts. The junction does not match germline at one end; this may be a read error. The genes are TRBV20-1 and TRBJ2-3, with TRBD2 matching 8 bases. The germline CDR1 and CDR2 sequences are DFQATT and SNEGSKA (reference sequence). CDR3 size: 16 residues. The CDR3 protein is CSARGFLRGDTDAQYF. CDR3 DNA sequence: TGCAGTGCTAGAGGTTTTTTGCGGGGGGACACAGATGCGCAGTATTTT.

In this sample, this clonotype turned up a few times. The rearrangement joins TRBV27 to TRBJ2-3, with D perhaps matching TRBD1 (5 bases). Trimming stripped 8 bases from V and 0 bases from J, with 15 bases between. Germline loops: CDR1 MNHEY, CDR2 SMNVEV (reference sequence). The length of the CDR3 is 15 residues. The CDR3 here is CASRKNRRSTDTQYF. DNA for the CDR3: TGTGCCAGCCGCAAAAACAGGAGAAGCACAGATACGCAGTATTTT.

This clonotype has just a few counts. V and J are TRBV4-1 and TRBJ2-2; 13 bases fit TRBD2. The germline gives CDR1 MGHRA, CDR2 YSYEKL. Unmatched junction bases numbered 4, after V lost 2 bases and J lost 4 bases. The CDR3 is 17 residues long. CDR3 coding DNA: TGCGCCAGCAGCCAATTACTAGCGGGGGGGCCCACCGGGGAGCTGTTTTTT. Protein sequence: CASSQLLAGGPTGELFF.

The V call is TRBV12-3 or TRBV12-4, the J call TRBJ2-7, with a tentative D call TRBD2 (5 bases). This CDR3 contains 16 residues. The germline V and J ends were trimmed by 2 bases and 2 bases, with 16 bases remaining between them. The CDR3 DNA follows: TGTGCCAGCAGTTTATCCTCCGGGGTGTGGGCCTACGAGCAGTACTTC. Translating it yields CASSLSSGVWAYEQYF.

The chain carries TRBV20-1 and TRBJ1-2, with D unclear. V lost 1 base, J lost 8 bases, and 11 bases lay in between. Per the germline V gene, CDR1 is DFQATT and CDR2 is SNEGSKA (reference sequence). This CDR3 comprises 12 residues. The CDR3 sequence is CSARVTTKGYTF. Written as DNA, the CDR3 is TGCAGTGCTAGAGTTACGACGAAGGGCTACACCTTC.

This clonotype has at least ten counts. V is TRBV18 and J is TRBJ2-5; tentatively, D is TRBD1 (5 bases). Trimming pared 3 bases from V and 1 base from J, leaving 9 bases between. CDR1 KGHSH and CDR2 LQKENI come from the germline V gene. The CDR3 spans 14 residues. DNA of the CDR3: TGTGCCAGCTCACCCAAGGGGTCCCAAGAGACCCAGTACTTC. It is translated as CASSPKGSQETQYF.